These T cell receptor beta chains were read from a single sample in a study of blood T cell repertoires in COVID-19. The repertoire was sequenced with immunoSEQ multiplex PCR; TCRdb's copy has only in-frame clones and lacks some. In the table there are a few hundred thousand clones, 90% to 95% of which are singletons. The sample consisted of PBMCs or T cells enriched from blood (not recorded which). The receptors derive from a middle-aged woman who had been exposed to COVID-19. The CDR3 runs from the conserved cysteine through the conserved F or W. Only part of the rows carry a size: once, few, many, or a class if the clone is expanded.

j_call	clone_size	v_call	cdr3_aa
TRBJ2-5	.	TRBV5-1	CASSFGLAGGQSETQYF
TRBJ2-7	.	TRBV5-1	CASSVQTSPPQYF
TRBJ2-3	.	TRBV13	CASSLYKGGSTDTQYF
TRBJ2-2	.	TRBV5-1	CASSLGLAGGTGELFF
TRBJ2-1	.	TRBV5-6	CASSFGRAYNEQFF
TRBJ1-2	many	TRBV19	CASSPAGDRGYGYTF
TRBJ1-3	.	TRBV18	CASSQISGNTIYF
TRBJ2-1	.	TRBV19	CASSRTSTYNEQFF
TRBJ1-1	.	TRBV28	CASSPIGTMNTEAFF
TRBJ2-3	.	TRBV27	CASSTQLGGMRDTQYF
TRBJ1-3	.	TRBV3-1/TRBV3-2	CASSQDAGGTIYF
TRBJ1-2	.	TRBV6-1	CASSESSVGGGYTF
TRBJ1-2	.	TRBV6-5	CASRRARGYYGYTF
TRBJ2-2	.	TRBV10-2	CASSEWRGAFGELFF
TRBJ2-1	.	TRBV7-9	CASSPGWDNEQFF
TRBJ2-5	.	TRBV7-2	CASSLDGRAGETQYF
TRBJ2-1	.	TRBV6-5	CASTERGINEQFF
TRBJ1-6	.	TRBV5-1	CASSPSDNSPLHF
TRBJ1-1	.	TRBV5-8	CASSLDRGRFIEAFF
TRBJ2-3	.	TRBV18	CASSPQTGGETQYF
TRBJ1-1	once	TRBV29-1	CSVDGQGGVNTEAFF
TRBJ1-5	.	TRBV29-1	CSVDMGSGQPQHF
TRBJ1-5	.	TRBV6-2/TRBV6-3	CASSYTGNNQPQHF
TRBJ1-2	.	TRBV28	CASSLPPGGSGYTF
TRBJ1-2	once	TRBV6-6	CASSRSRDRAYTF
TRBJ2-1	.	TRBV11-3	CASSYASGSLGEQFF
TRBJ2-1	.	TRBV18	CASSQLGQGYSSNEQFF
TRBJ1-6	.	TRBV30	CAWILTGLNSPLHF
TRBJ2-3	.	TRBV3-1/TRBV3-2	CASSPVGGGGAPEQYF
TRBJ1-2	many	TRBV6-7	CASSYPRTGPGGYGYTF
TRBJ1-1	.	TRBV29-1	CSASTGEEAFF
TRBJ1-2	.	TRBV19	CASRRDANYGYTF
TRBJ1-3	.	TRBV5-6	CASSFRTGISGNTIYF
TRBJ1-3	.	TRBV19	CASSISRTRGKGNTIYF
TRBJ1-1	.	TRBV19	CASSSERGQGASNTEAFF
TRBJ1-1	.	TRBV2	CASRETGPVTEAFF
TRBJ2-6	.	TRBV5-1	CANVWTGVPGANVLTF
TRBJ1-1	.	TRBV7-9	CASSSPGQMNTEAFF
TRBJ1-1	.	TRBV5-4	CASSLSGDEAFF
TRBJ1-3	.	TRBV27	CASSTRQGSSGNTIYF
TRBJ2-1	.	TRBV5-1	CASSPRTLGRGNEQFF
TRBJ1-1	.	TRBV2	CASKMTGGSFTAAFF
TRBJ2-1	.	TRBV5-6	CASSLVLAGTEPTYNEQFF
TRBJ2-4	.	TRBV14	CASSQALVGGAGRNIQYF
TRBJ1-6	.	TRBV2	CATKRTIQGSPLHF
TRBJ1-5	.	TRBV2	CASSASGQANQPQHF
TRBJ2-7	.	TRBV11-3	CASSLGGDRTYEQYF
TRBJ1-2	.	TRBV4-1	CASSHRLPGQGTNRTYGYTF
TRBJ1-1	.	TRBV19	CASFGQGLNTEAFF
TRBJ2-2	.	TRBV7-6	CASSFGGANTGELFF